Listed below are T cell receptor beta chains from one sample, sequenced in a study of CD8 T cells in ankylosing spondylitis. TCRdb analysed the 5' RACE reads with MiXCR anew, one entry per CDR3 protein. The repertoire holds hundreds of thousands of distinct CDR3 sequences, with around 11% as singletons. Specimen: blood, either unsorted or a sorted T cell fraction (not recorded which). The receptors were gathered from a male donor with ankylosing spondylitis. The conserved cysteine and the conserved F or W are not part of the CDR3 here. The order of the fields is CDR3 protein, J gene, V gene, CDR3 length, clone size, D gene. A D gene is named only where the DNA matches it firmly. Size values are once, few and many counts, or a class for expanded clones, and some rows have none.

CDR3aa: ATSRDRLVTGASTDTQY
j_gene: TRBJ2-3
v_gene: TRBV15
len: 17
abundance: few
d_gene: -

CDR3aa: SASNADRGTDTQY
j_gene: TRBJ2-3
v_gene: TRBV20-1
len: 13
abundance: many
d_gene: TRBD1

CDR3aa: ASRQTGLGNTIY
j_gene: TRBJ1-3
v_gene: TRBV6-1
len: 12
abundance: -
d_gene: TRBD1

CDR3aa: AISQGLLYGYA
j_gene: TRBJ1-2
v_gene: TRBV10-3
len: 11
abundance: -
d_gene: -

CDR3aa: SVERDPDGEQF
j_gene: TRBJ2-1
v_gene: TRBV29-1
len: 11
abundance: few
d_gene: -

CDR3aa: AISAGQAWGNEQF
j_gene: TRBJ2-1
v_gene: TRBV10-3
len: 13
abundance: few
d_gene: -

CDR3aa: ASSADTERTDTQY
j_gene: TRBJ2-3
v_gene: TRBV10-1
len: 13
abundance: -
d_gene: -

CDR3aa: ASSQVGIGAEAF
j_gene: TRBJ1-1
v_gene: TRBV4-3
len: 12
abundance: -
d_gene: -

CDR3aa: ASIPRTDTDTQY
j_gene: TRBJ2-3
v_gene: TRBV6-1
len: 12
abundance: -
d_gene: -

CDR3aa: ASSTPGLGSYEQY
j_gene: TRBJ2-7
v_gene: TRBV6-1
len: 13
abundance: many
d_gene: -

CDR3aa: AINRGPSGNEQF
j_gene: TRBJ2-1
v_gene: TRBV10-3
len: 12
abundance: -
d_gene: TRBD1

CDR3aa: ASSPRTGGAYEQY
j_gene: TRBJ2-7
v_gene: TRBV6-2/TRBV6-3
len: 13
abundance: -
d_gene: TRBD1

CDR3aa: ASRKTGGNEQF
j_gene: TRBJ2-1
v_gene: TRBV5-5
len: 11
abundance: once
d_gene: TRBD2

CDR3aa: ASSRGTWKYQETQY
j_gene: TRBJ2-5
v_gene: TRBV5-1
len: 14
abundance: -
d_gene: -

CDR3aa: ASWRDRDTDTQY
j_gene: TRBJ2-3
v_gene: TRBV7-2
len: 12
abundance: many
d_gene: TRBD1

CDR3aa: ASRKEYQPQH
j_gene: TRBJ1-5
v_gene: TRBV6-6
len: 10
abundance: -
d_gene: -

CDR3aa: ASSQRRLRGYTDTQY
j_gene: TRBJ2-3
v_gene: TRBV23-1
len: 15
abundance: few
d_gene: -

CDR3aa: SVGGPGQGSPDTQY
j_gene: TRBJ2-3
v_gene: TRBV29-1
len: 14
abundance: many
d_gene: TRBD1

CDR3aa: ASSQEQSDQPQH
j_gene: TRBJ1-5
v_gene: TRBV4-3
len: 12
abundance: few
d_gene: -

CDR3aa: ASSFSGTRSYNEQF
j_gene: TRBJ2-1
v_gene: TRBV5-4
len: 14
abundance: -
d_gene: -

CDR3aa: ASSSTGQNTGELF
j_gene: TRBJ2-2
v_gene: TRBV5-1
len: 13
abundance: many
d_gene: -

CDR3aa: ASSLFAGEQY
j_gene: TRBJ2-7
v_gene: TRBV5-6
len: 10
abundance: many
d_gene: -

CDR3aa: ASSIGRGPKNTEAF
j_gene: TRBJ1-1
v_gene: TRBV19
len: 14
abundance: few
d_gene: TRBD1

CDR3aa: ASSYRVVQETQY
j_gene: TRBJ2-5
v_gene: TRBV6-2/TRBV6-3
len: 12
abundance: -
d_gene: -

CDR3aa: ASSQPVRGPKLYNEQF
j_gene: TRBJ2-1
v_gene: TRBV4-1
len: 16
abundance: few
d_gene: -

CDR3aa: ASSLYGLAGAADTQY
j_gene: TRBJ2-3
v_gene: TRBV7-2
len: 15
abundance: -
d_gene: TRBD2

CDR3aa: ATFEDRYTDTQY
j_gene: TRBJ2-3
v_gene: TRBV6-1
len: 12
abundance: few
d_gene: TRBD1

CDR3aa: ASSLDRDLGDQPQH
j_gene: TRBJ1-5
v_gene: TRBV4-2
len: 14
abundance: -
d_gene: TRBD1

CDR3aa: ASSPEQLYGYT
j_gene: TRBJ1-2
v_gene: TRBV7-9
len: 11
abundance: few
d_gene: -

CDR3aa: ASSLQGADETQY
j_gene: TRBJ2-5
v_gene: TRBV28
len: 12
abundance: -
d_gene: TRBD1

CDR3aa: ASRLALTGSKNIQY
j_gene: TRBJ2-4
v_gene: TRBV12-2
len: 14
abundance: few
d_gene: -

CDR3aa: ASRSGGGADTQY
j_gene: TRBJ2-3
v_gene: TRBV7-9
len: 12
abundance: -
d_gene: -

CDR3aa: ASLGREQF
j_gene: TRBJ2-1
v_gene: TRBV19
len: 8
abundance: many
d_gene: -

CDR3aa: ASAYPATNSPLH
j_gene: TRBJ1-6
v_gene: TRBV28
len: 12
abundance: -
d_gene: -

CDR3aa: SITHAGSYEQY
j_gene: TRBJ2-7
v_gene: TRBV20-1
len: 11
abundance: few
d_gene: -

CDR3aa: ASRSTIPTLSNYGYT
j_gene: TRBJ1-2
v_gene: TRBV6-1
len: 15
abundance: -
d_gene: -

CDR3aa: SVVEPTDNEKLF
j_gene: TRBJ1-4
v_gene: TRBV29-1
len: 12
abundance: -
d_gene: -

CDR3aa: SAGGDFQETQY
j_gene: TRBJ2-5
v_gene: TRBV20-1
len: 11
abundance: once
d_gene: -

CDR3aa: SVDSVSEAF
j_gene: TRBJ1-1
v_gene: TRBV29-1
len: 9
abundance: -
d_gene: -

CDR3aa: SASITGEAGETQY
j_gene: TRBJ2-5
v_gene: TRBV20-1
len: 13
abundance: few
d_gene: -

CDR3aa: SAPDFQETQY
j_gene: TRBJ2-5
v_gene: TRBV20-1
len: 10
abundance: few
d_gene: -

CDR3aa: ASRATGASSETQY
j_gene: TRBJ2-5
v_gene: TRBV7-2
len: 13
abundance: -
d_gene: TRBD1

CDR3aa: SVLRLHSYNEQF
j_gene: TRBJ2-1
v_gene: TRBV20-1
len: 12
abundance: few
d_gene: -

CDR3aa: ASSQDTRDSYNEQF
j_gene: TRBJ2-1
v_gene: TRBV4-3
len: 14
abundance: -
d_gene: -

CDR3aa: SAVNSAGTGEKLF
j_gene: TRBJ1-4
v_gene: TRBV20-1
len: 13
abundance: -
d_gene: -

CDR3aa: AVSRTGSGNTIY
j_gene: TRBJ1-3
v_gene: TRBV10-3
len: 12
abundance: few
d_gene: TRBD1

CDR3aa: ASSEGLVGTDTQY
j_gene: TRBJ2-3
v_gene: TRBV18
len: 13
abundance: -
d_gene: -

CDR3aa: ASMARGRLYTEAF
j_gene: TRBJ1-1
v_gene: TRBV27
len: 13
abundance: few
d_gene: -

CDR3aa: ASSPLQGSTNEKLF
j_gene: TRBJ1-4
v_gene: TRBV18
len: 14
abundance: -
d_gene: -

CDR3aa: ASSSEGARRNTIY
j_gene: TRBJ1-3
v_gene: TRBV6-2/TRBV6-3
len: 13
abundance: -
d_gene: TRBD1

CDR3aa: ASTEDRLSSYEQY
j_gene: TRBJ2-7
v_gene: TRBV2
len: 13
abundance: -
d_gene: -

CDR3aa: SASSLQGSSYNEQF
j_gene: TRBJ2-1
v_gene: TRBV20-1
len: 14
abundance: -
d_gene: -

CDR3aa: ASSQSLYNEQF
j_gene: TRBJ2-1
v_gene: TRBV14
len: 11
abundance: few
d_gene: -